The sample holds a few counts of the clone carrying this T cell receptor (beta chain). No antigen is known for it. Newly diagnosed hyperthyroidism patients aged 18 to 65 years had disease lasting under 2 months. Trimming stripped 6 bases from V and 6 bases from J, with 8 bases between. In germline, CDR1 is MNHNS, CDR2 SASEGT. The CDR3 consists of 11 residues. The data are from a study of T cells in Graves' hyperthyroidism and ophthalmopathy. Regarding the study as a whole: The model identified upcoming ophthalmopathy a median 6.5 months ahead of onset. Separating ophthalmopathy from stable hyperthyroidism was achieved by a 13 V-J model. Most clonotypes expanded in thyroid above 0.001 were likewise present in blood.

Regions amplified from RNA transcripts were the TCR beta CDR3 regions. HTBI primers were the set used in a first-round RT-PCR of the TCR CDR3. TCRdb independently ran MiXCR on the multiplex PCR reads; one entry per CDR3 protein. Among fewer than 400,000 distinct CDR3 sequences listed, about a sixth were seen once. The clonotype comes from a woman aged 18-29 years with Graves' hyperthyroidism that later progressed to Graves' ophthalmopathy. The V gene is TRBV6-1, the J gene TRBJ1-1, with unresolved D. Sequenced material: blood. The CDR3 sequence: CASRTGAEAFF. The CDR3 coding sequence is TGTGCCAGCAGGACGGGAGCTGAAGCTTTCTTT.